Below, 28 T cell receptor beta chains from the same sample are listed, as sequenced in a study of shared clonotypes between healthy human individuals. TCRdb's copy holds only in-frame clones and misses some; the assay was immunoSEQ multiplex PCR. The data contain 300,000 or so clones, roughly 70% of them singletons. The specimen sequenced was memory CD4+ T cells sorted from blood. The subset here: CD45RA-negative fraction. The source is a man aged 25 to 40 in good health.

The chain carries TRBV5-6 and TRBJ2-1; D unclear. CDR1 and CDR2 (germline): SGHDT, YYEEEE. Trimming shortened V by 0 bases and J by 3 bases, and 13 bases separated the two germline ends. The CDR3 is 16 residues long. The CDR3 bases are TGTGCCAGCAGCTTGGCAACTCCGAACATCTACAATGAGCAGTTCTTC. As protein: CASSLATPNIYNEQFF.

This clone has more than one count but fewer than ten. In DNA, the CDR3 is TGCGCCAGCAGCCAAAGGCTAGCGGGGAACACCGGGGAGCTGTTTTTT. This gives the protein CASSQRLAGNTGELFF. This sequence joins TRBV4-1 and TRBJ2-2; 8 bases align to TRBD2. This CDR3 contains 16 residues. CDR1 is MGHRA and CDR2 is YSYEKL in the germline V gene. V was pared by 2 bases and J by 1 base, with 3 bases of the junction left unmatched.

The chain combines TRBV11-2 with TRBJ2-1; a weak D match, TRBD1 (6 bases). The germline gives CDR1 SGHAT, CDR2 FQNNGV. With 0 bases removed from V and 4 bases from J, the gap between germline ends came to 19 bases. This CDR3 region has 18 residues. CDR3 nucleotides: TGTGCCAGCAGCTTAGATCGGTTGGGTCTCGGACAGTACAATGAGCAGTTCTTC. This gives the protein CASSLDRLGLGQYNEQFF.

CDR3: CASSPVGTSYGYTF. In nucleotides, the CDR3 is TGTGCCAGCAGCCCTGTCGGGACTTCCTATGGCTACACCTTC. V is TRBV14 and J is TRBJ1-2, with TRBD1 as a possible D gene (5 bases). Per the germline V gene, CDR1 is SGHDN and CDR2 is FVKESK. Trimming pared 4 bases from V and 4 bases from J, leaving 13 bases between. This CDR3 region has 14 residues.

This chain joins TRBV5-6 and TRBJ2-7, with D uncertain. CDR3 length: 14 residues. V lost 2 bases to trimming and J lost 1 base, with 10 bases between them. Per germline, CDR1 SGHDT and CDR2 YYEEEE. CDR3 sequence: CASSFRVSSYEQYF. For the CDR3, the DNA is TGTGCCAGCAGCTTTCGGGTTTCTTCCTACGAGCAGTACTTC.

A single count supports this clone. This chain links TRBV5-4 with TRBJ2-3; the match to TRBD1 covers 9 bases. V gave up 4 bases and J gave up 6 bases; unmatched junction bases: 12. The germline gives CDR1 SGHNT, CDR2 YYREEE (reference sequence). The CDR3 sequence is 16 residues long. The CDR3 nucleotides are TGTGCCAGCAGCGGGGGACAGGGCCGACAGGGTGATACGCAGTATTTT. This codes for CASSGGQGRQGDTQYF.

This clone was counted a few times. The rearrangement links TRBV7-9 to TRBJ1-2; D is uncertain. This CDR3 comprises 14 residues. Germline V CDR1 and CDR2: SEHNR, FQNEAQ (reference sequence). Trimming took 3 bases from V and 5 from J, leaving 13 bases between them. The CDR3 coding sequence is TGTGCCAGCAGCTTCTCCTCGGGGAGATATGGCTACACCTTC. Translating it yields CASSFSSGRYGYTF.

This chain links TRBV6-4 with TRBJ1-4; D is unresolved. CDR1 MRHNA and CDR2 SNTAGT come from the germline V gene. V was shortened by 5 bases and J by 8 bases, with 15 bases between the two germline ends. The CDR3 has 14 amino acids. Here the CDR3 reads CASSPTGRGEKLFF. The CDR3 DNA reads as TGTGCCAGCAGTCCGACGGGGAGAGGGGAAAAACTGTTTTTT.

In its sample, this clone was seen once. The V gene is TRBV2, the J gene TRBJ1-4; a weak D match, TRBD1 (6 bases). V was clipped by 7 bases and J by 8 bases, with 14 bases between them. This CDR3 contains 13 residues. Germline V gives CDR1 SNHLY, CDR2 FYNNEI. The CDR3 spells CASTRAQGEKLFF. CDR3 sequence (DNA): TGTGCCAGCACCCGGGCCCAGGGGGAAAAACTGTTTTTT.

This chain links TRBV10-3 with TRBJ2-7; TRBD1 might be the D (6 bases). Deletions cut 4 bases from V and 2 bases from J, with 21 bases between. Germline V gene lookup returns CDR1 ENHRY and CDR2 SYGVKD. The CDR3 length is 17 residues. DNA for the CDR3: TGTGCCATCAGTGCGAGGCCGGGACAAACCCCCCCCTACGAGCAGTACTTC. Amino acids: CAISARPGQTPPYEQYF.

The chain recombines TRBV5-1 with TRBJ1-1; possibly TRBD1 for D (6 bases). The germline V and J ends were trimmed by 6 bases and 0 bases, with 12 bases remaining between them. CDR1 SGHRS and CDR2 YFSETQ come from the germline V gene. The CDR3 has 14 amino acids. The CDR3 spells CASTRDTMNTEAFF. The CDR3 coding sequence is TGCGCCAGCACCAGGGACACGATGAACACTGAAGCTTTCTTT.

This clone was found many times. V is TRBV5-6 and J is TRBJ2-2, with a tentative D call TRBD1 (5 bases). Trimming left V 2 bases short and J 4 bases short, with 6 bases between. From germline, CDR1 is SGHDT and CDR2 YYEEEE. The CDR3 runs to 13 residues. The CDR3 DNA follows: TGTGCCAGCAGCTTTGGGGCCACCGGGGAGCTGTTTTTT. It yields the protein CASSFGATGELFF. The variable domain in full, completed from reference TRBV5-6 and TRBJ2-2, reads DAGVTQSPTHLIKTRGQQVTLRCSPKSGHDTVSWYQQALGQGPQFIFQYYEEEERQRGNFPDRFSGHQFPNYSSELNVNALLLGDSALYLCASSFGATGELFFGEGSRLTVL.

The V gene is TRBV5-6, the J gene TRBJ1-2; tentative D call: TRBD1 (5 bases). CDR1 SGHDT and CDR2 YYEEEE come from the germline V gene. Trimming cost V 5 bases and J 3 bases, with 14 bases left between them. The CDR3 has 14 amino acids. The CDR3 sequence is CASRRGGRDYGYTF. DNA of the CDR3: TGTGCCAGCAGAAGAGGTGGCAGGGACTATGGCTACACCTTC.

The chain links TRBV6-5 to TRBJ2-1, with 8 positions matching TRBD1. V lost 2 bases and J lost 6; bases outside the gene matches: 6. Per the germline V gene, CDR1 is MNHEY and CDR2 is SVGAGI. This CDR3 spans 15 amino acids. The CDR3: CASSYGQGATNEQFF. CDR3 coding DNA: TGTGCCAGCAGTTACGGGCAGGGGGCAACCAATGAGCAGTTCTTC.

The chain employs TRBV7-2 and TRBJ2-2, with D tentatively TRBD1 (5 bases). The CDR3 sequence is 13 residues long. V was clipped by 5 bases and J by 12 bases, with 16 bases between them. Germline values: CDR1 SGHTA, CDR2 FQGNSA. DNA for the CDR3: TGTGCCAGCAGCACATTCCAGGGTCTGAAGCTGTTTTTT. This codes for CASSTFQGLKLFF.

This clone occurred a few times. This rearrangement joins TRBV4-3 to TRBJ2-7; the D call may be TRBD1 or TRBD2 (7 bases each). The CDR3 covers 17 residues. Trimming left V 2 bases short and J 1 base short, with 18 bases between. The germline V gene has CDR1 LGHNA and CDR2 YSLEER. This chain's CDR3 is CASSQTAGQRNSYEQYF. CDR3 DNA: TGCGCCAGCAGCCAAACAGCGGGACAGCGAAATTCCTACGAGCAGTACTTC.

The chain couples TRBV6-1 to TRBJ2-7; either TRBD1 or TRBD2 may supply D (6 bases each). Germline CDR1 reads MNHNS; CDR2 reads SASEGT. The CDR3 loop spans 13 amino acids. Deletions cut 1 base from V and 9 bases from J, with 13 bases between. The CDR3 reads CASSEGGGLGQYF. CDR3 bases: TGTGCCAGCAGTGAAGGAGGGGGACTTGGGCAGTACTTC.

The V gene is TRBV2, the J gene TRBJ2-7, with D unclear. CDR3 size: 13 residues. The V gene lost 3 bases and the J gene lost 4 bases, with 10 bases spanning the gap. CDR1 is SNHLY and CDR2 is FYNNEI in the germline V gene. This CDR3 reads CASSEIFRYEQYF. The CDR3, as DNA: TGTGCCAGCAGTGAGATTTTCAGATACGAGCAGTACTTC.

The chain links TRBV27 to TRBJ2-3; 8 nucleotides agree with TRBD2. CDR1 and CDR2 (germline): MNHEY, SMNVEV (reference sequence). V was pared by 4 bases and J by 4 bases, with 7 bases of the junction left unmatched. There are 15 residues in the CDR3. The CDR3 DNA reads as TGTGCCAGCAGTTACAGCGGGAGAAAACCAGATACGCAGTATTTT. Translation: CASSYSGRKPDTQYF.

V usage is TRBV7-8 and J usage is TRBJ2-7; D gene unclear. Germline V gene sequence: CDR1 SGHVS, CDR2 FQNEAQ. This CDR3 is 12 amino acids long. V shed 8 bases and J shed 0 bases, with 8 bases lying between them. CDR3 bases: TGTGCCAGCGGTAGAGTCTCCTACGAGCAGTACTTC. Translating gives CASGRVSYEQYF.

The CDR3 DNA is TGTGCCAGCAGCTCAAGCGGGAGCTTGGGCAATGAGCAGTTCTTC. Translated, it gives CASSSSGSLGNEQFF. The rearrangement uses TRBV7-9 and TRBJ2-1, with TRBD2 matching 8 bases. The CDR3 consists of 15 residues. After removal of 4 bases from V and 6 bases from J, the junction contained 8 bases not matched to a gene. The V gene's germline CDR1 is SEHNR and CDR2 FQNEAQ (reference sequence).

This chain links TRBV29-1 with TRBJ2-7; tentatively, D is TRBD2 (6 bases). Per germline, CDR1 SQVTM and CDR2 ANQGSEA. Between the trimmed V and J ends, which lost 6 bases and 1 base, there was a span of 19 bases. The CDR3 is made up of 15 amino acids. CDR3 protein: CSVSLGGRSSYEQYF. In nucleotides, the CDR3 is TGCAGCGTGTCCCTGGGGGGACGCTCTTCCTACGAGCAGTACTTC.

The chain uses TRBV6-5 and TRBJ2-1, with D maybe TRBD1 (5 bases). This CDR3 spans 11 amino acids. Trimming stripped 6 bases from V and 9 bases from J, with 9 bases between. Germline V gene sequence: CDR1 MNHEY, CDR2 SVGAGI. The CDR3 region is CASRQGFEQFF. Here the CDR3 DNA reads TGTGCCAGCAGGCAGGGATTTGAGCAGTTCTTC.

The CDR3 DNA is TGCAGCGCCCTGGGACAGACCTACAATGAGCAGTTCTTC. The encoded protein is CSALGQTYNEQFF. V usage is TRBV29-1 and J usage is TRBJ2-1; TRBD1 aligns across 7 bases. The trim removed 7 bases at V and 2 bases at J, leaving 5 bases unmatched. The V gene's germline CDR1 is SQVTM and CDR2 ANQGSEA. This CDR3 has 13 amino acids.

This clone has just a few counts. The chain recombines TRBV19 with TRBJ2-1, with 8 bases identical to TRBD2. The CDR3 is made up of 16 amino acids. Germline CDR1 and CDR2: LNHDA and SQIVND (reference sequence). The V segment lost 4 bases and the J segment 4 bases; nucleotides outside the gene matches: 9. In DNA, the CDR3 is TGTGCCAGTAGTAGCTCGGATAGCGGGGTATACAATGAGCAGTTCTTC. This gives the protein CASSSSDSGVYNEQFF.

V usage is TRBV5-6 and J usage is TRBJ2-3; D may be TRBD1 (6 bases). In germline, CDR1 is SGHDT, CDR2 YYEEEE. Trimming removed 3 bases at V and 4 bases at J, with 9 bases between. CDR3 length equals 13 residues. CDR3 protein: CASSSRGPDTQYF. The CDR3 bases are TGTGCCAGCAGCTCCAGGGGCCCAGATACGCAGTATTTT. Filled out from reference TRBV5-6 and TRBJ2-3, the complete variable domain reads DAGVTQSPTHLIKTRGQQVTLRCSPKSGHDTVSWYQQALGQGPQFIFQYYEEEERQRGNFPDRFSGHQFPNYSSELNVNALLLGDSALYLCASSSRGPDTQYFGPGTRLTVL.

The CDR3 region has the DNA TGCGCCAGCAGCTTGACAGGGATCGATCATACTAGCACAGATACGCAGTATTTT. Translation: CASSLTGIDHTSTDTQYF. This sequence joins TRBV5-1 and TRBJ2-3; tentatively, D is TRBD1 (6 bases). Deletions cut 1 base from V and 0 bases from J, with 18 bases between. CDR1 and CDR2 from the germline V gene are SGHRS and YFSETQ. The CDR3 is 18 residues long.

V gene TRBV6-5 combines with J gene TRBJ1-4, with D tentatively TRBD1 (5 bases). The V gene's germline CDR1 is MNHEY and CDR2 SVGAGI. The CDR3 contains 16 residues. The germline V and J ends were trimmed by 0 bases and 3 bases, with 11 bases remaining between them. For the CDR3, the DNA is TGTGCCAGCAGTTACTCGAGACGACAGCCTAATGAAAAACTGTTTTTT. Translating it yields CASSYSRRQPNEKLFF.